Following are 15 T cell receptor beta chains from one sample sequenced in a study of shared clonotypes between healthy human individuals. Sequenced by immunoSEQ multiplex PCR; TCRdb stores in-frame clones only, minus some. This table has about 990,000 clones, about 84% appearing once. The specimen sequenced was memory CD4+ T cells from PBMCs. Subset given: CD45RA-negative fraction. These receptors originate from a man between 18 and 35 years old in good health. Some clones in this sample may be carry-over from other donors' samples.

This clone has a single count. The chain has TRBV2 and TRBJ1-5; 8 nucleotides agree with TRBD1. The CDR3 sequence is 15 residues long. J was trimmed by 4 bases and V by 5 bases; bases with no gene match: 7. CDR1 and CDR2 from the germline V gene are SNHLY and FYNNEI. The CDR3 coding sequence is TGTGCCAGCAGTCTACAGGGGGTTTGGAATCAGCCCCAGCATTTT. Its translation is CASSLQGVWNQPQHF. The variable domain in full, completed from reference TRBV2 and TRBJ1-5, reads EPEVTQTPSHQVTQMGQEVILRCVPISNHLYFYWYRQILGQKVEFLVSFYNNEISEKSEIFDDQFSVERPDGSNFTLKIRSTKLEDSAMYFCASSLQGVWNQPQHFGDGTRLSIL.

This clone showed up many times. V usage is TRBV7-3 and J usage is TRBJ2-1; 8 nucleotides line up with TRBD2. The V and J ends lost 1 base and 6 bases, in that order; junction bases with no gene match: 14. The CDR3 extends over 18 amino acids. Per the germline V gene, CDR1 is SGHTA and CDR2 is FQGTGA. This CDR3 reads CASSLNPHGAGGSNEQFF. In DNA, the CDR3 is TGTGCCAGCAGCTTAAACCCCCACGGTGCGGGAGGTTCCAATGAGCAGTTCTTC.

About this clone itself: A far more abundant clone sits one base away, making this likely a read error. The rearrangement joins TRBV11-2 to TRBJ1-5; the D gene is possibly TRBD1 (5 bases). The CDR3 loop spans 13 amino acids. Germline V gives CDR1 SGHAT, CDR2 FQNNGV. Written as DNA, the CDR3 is TGTGCCAGCAGCTTAGAGGGGGATCAGTCCCAGCATTTT. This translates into CASSLEGDQSQHF.

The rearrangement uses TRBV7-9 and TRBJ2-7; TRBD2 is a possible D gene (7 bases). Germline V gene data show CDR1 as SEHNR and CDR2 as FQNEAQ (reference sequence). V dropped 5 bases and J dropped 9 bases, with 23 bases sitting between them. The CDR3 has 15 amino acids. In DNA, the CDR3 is TGTGCCAGCAGCCCCACCCGACTAGCCGGAGGGGGGCAGTACTTC. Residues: CASSPTRLAGGGQYF.

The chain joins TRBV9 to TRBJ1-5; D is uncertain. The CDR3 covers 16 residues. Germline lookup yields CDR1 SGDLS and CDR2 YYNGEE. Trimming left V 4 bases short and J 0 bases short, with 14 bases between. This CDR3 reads CASSLSPGPSNQPQHF. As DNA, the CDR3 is TGTGCCAGCAGCTTGTCCCCAGGCCCTAGCAATCAGCCCCAGCATTTT.

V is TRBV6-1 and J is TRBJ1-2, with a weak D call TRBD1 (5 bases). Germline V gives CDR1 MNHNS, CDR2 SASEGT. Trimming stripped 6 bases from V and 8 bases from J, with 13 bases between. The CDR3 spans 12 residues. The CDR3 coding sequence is TGTGCCAGCAGAGTGGGGACCGGGGGCTACACCTTC. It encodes CASRVGTGGYTF.

In DNA, the CDR3 is TGTGCCAGCCGTCCCATACAGGGGAACATTCAGTACTTC. Amino acids: CASRPIQGNIQYF. The chain joins TRBV27 to TRBJ2-4; 7 bases agree with TRBD1. The germline V gene encodes CDR1 MNHEY and CDR2 SMNVEV (reference sequence). The CDR3 consists of 13 residues. The J segment lost 7 bases and the V segment lost 8 bases, leaving 8 bases of the junction unmatched.

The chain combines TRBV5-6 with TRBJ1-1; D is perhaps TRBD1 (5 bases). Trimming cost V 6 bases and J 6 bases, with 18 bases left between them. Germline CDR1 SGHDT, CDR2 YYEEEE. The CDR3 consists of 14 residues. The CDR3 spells CASNPLAGRAEAFF. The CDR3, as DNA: TGTGCCAGCAACCCTTTGGCGGGACGGGCTGAAGCTTTCTTT.

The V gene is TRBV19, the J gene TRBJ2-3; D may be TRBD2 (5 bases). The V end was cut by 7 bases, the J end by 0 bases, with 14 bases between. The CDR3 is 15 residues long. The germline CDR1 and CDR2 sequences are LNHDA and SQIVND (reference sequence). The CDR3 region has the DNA TGTGCCAGTACCGATCTCGGGGATAGCACAGATACGCAGTATTTT. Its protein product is CASTDLGDSTDTQYF.

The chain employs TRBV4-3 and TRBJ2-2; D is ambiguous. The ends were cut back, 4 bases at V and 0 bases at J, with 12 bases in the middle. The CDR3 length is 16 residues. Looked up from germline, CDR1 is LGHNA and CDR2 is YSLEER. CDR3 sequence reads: CASSLERHANTGELFF. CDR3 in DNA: TGCGCCAGCAGCCTAGAGCGACACGCGAACACCGGGGAGCTGTTTTTT.

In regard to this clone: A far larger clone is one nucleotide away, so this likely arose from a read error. In DNA form, the CDR3 reads TGTGCCAGCAGTTACCGGGACAGTAGGGAGACCCAGTACTTC. Residues: CASSYRDSRETQYF. This chain links TRBV6-6 with TRBJ2-5; 7 nucleotides align to TRBD1. The CDR3 totals 14 residues. Looked up from germline, CDR1 is MNHNY and CDR2 is SVGAGI (reference sequence). V was clipped by 2 bases and J by 5 bases; unmatched bases: 5.

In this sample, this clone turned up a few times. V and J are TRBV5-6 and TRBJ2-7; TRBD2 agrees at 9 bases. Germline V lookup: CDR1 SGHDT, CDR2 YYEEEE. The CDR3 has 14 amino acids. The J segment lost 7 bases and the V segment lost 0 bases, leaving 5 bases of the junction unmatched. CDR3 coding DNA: TGTGCCAGCAGCTTGGGGGGACTAGCCGCTGAGCAGTACTTC. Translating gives CASSLGGLAAEQYF.

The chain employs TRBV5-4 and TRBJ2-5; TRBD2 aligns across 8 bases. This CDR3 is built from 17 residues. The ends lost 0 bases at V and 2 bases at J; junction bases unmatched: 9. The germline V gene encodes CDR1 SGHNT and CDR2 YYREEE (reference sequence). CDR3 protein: CASSLAAASGSQETQYF. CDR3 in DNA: TGTGCCAGCAGCTTGGCCGCGGCTAGCGGGTCACAAGAGACCCAGTACTTC.

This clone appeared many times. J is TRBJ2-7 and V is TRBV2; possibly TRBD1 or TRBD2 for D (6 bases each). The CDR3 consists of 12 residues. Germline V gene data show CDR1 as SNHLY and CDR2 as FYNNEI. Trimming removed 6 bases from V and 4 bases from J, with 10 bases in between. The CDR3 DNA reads TGTGCCAGCAGAAGGGGGGAGTACGAGCAGTACTTC. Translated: CASRRGEYEQYF. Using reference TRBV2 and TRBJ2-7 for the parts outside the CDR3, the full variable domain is EPEVTQTPSHQVTQMGQEVILRCVPISNHLYFYWYRQILGQKVEFLVSFYNNEISEKSEIFDDQFSVERPDGSNFTLKIRSTKLEDSAMYFCASRRGEYEQYFGPGTRLTVT.

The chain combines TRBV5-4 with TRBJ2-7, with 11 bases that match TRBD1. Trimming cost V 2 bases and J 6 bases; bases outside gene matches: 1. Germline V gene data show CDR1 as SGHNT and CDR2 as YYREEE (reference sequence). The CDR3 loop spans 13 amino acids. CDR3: CASSLGTGGEQYF. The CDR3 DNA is TGTGCCAGCAGCTTAGGGACAGGGGGCGAGCAGTACTTC.